Listed here are 6 T cell receptor beta chains from one sample, sequenced in a study of T cell changes during pregnancy in multiple sclerosis. Sequenced by immunoSEQ multiplex PCR; TCRdb stores in-frame clones only, minus some. The sample yields over 100,000 clones, 90% to 95% seen once. The sequencing here drew on peripheral blood, taken in the third trimester of pregnancy. These receptors originate from a female donor with multiple sclerosis, enrolled in a pregnancy study.

V is TRBV30 and J is TRBJ2-5; D might be TRBD2 (6 bases). Trimming pared 0 bases from V and 2 bases from J, leaving 10 bases between. The CDR3 covers 14 residues. Germline CDR1 GTSNPN, CDR2 SVGIG (reference sequence). The CDR3 reads CAWSVRTNQETQYF. The CDR3 nucleotides read TGTGCCTGGAGTGTACGGACTAATCAAGAGACCCAGTACTTC.

The chain employs TRBV9 and TRBJ2-7; D is perhaps TRBD2 (7 bases). This CDR3 contains 15 residues. Trimming took 0 bases from V and 2 from J, leaving 12 bases between them. Germline V gene lookup returns CDR1 SGDLS and CDR2 YYNGEE. The CDR3 loop is CASSVEGGTTYEQYF. For the CDR3, the DNA is TGTGCCAGCAGCGTAGAGGGGGGGACCACCTACGAGCAGTACTTC.

V is TRBV5-1 and J is TRBJ1-6; 7 nucleotides agree with TRBD1. Losses at the gene ends were 6 bases for V and 8 bases for J; bases not matched to a gene: 14. The CDR3 has 16 residues. CDR1 and CDR2 (germline): SGHRS, YFSETQ. This CDR3 reads CASTLLPGTADSPLHF. The DNA of the CDR3 is TGCGCCAGCACCTTACTACCCGGGACAGCCGATTCACCCCTCCACTTT.

The V gene is TRBV7-3, the J gene TRBJ2-5, with 8 bases fitting TRBD1. Germline-derived CDR1 and CDR2 are SGHTA and FQGTGA. This CDR3 has 13 amino acids. V gave up 5 bases and J gave up 3 bases; unmatched junction bases: 2. CDR3 in DNA: TGTGCCAGCAGCCCAGGGGGCAAAGAGACCCAGTACTTC. Translation gives CASSPGGKETQYF.

This chain links TRBV19 with TRBJ1-5, with a weak D call TRBD1 (6 bases). CDR1 and CDR2 from the germline V gene are LNHDA and SQIVND (reference sequence). CDR3 length: 15 amino acids. V was clipped by 9 bases and J by 1 base, with 16 bases between them. The CDR3 sequence: CASTVGRGSNQPQHF. CDR3 in DNA: TGTGCCAGCACTGTGGGCAGGGGAAGCAATCAGCCCCAGCATTTT.

This clone came up a few times. The chain joins TRBV11-2 to TRBJ2-2; tentatively, D is TRBD1 (5 bases). The CDR3 totals 14 residues. With 5 bases removed from V and 6 bases from J, the gap between germline ends came to 13 bases. Germline V gives CDR1 SGHAT, CDR2 FQNNGV. The CDR3 DNA sequence: TGTGCCAGCAGCCTAGGGGCCGCTGCCGGGGAGCTGTTTTTT. Translating gives CASSLGAAAGELFF.